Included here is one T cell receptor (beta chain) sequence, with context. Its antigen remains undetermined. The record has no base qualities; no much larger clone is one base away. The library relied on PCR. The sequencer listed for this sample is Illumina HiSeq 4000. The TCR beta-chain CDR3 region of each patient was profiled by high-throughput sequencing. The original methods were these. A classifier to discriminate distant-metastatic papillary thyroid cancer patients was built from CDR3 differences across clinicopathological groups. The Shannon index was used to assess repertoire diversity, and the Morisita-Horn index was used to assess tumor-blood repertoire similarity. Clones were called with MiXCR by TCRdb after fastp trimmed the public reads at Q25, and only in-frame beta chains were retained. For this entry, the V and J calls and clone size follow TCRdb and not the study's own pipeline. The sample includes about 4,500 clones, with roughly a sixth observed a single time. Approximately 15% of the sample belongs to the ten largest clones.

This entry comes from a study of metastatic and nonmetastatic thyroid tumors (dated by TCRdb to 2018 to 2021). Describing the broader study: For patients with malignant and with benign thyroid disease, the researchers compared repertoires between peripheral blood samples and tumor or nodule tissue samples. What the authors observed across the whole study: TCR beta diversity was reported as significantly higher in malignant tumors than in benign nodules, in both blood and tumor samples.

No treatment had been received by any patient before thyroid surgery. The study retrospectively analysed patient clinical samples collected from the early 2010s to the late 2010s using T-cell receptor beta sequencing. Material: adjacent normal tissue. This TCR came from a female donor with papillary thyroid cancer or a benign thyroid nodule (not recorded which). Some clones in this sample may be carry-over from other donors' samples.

The CDR3 here reads CSASIYRLAAKTDTQYF. Here is the DNA: TGCAGTGCCTCGATATATCGACTAGCGGCGAAGACAGATACGCAGTATTTT. The chain is made from TRBV20-1 and TRBJ2-3; 9 bases in between match TRBD2. V trim: 6 bases; J trim: 3 bases; unmatched bases: 16. The CDR3 measures 17 amino acids from cysteine to phenylalanine. Only the CDR3 part of the read is kept: 51 bases, read in frame from the first base. CDR1 and CDR2 were assigned from the germline V gene (reference sequence) as DFQATT and SNEGSKA.